This TCR beta chain comes out of a study of T cells expressing NK-cell markers. Study context: In sorted CD3+CD56+NKG2C+, CD3+CD56+NKG2C- and CD3+CD56-NKG2C+ T cells, TCR beta repertoires were obtained.

This CDR3 is 12 amino acids long. Germline V CDR1 and CDR2: SQVTM, ANQGSEA. As concerns this clonotype: Its antigen is still unknown.

The cDNA for TCR beta came from 5'RACE template switching with UMIs. Each CDR3 protein gets one entry in TCRdb, which reprocessed the 5' RACE reads and gives no DNA. Recorded for this sample: 200,000 to 300,000 distinct CDR3 sequences. General study points: The study found these clonotypes also leading the CD3+CD56-NKG2C+ fraction in a few donors.

J is TRBJ2-3 and V is TRBV29-1; as DNA is missing, the TRBD1 call by TCRdb cannot be tested. The sequenced material came from blood T cells: a sorted CD56 or NKG2C T cell subset, CD4+ or CD8+ T cells, or bulk PBMC T cells (not recorded which). This clonotype originated in a man aged 18 to 29 in good health. The CDR3 loop is CSGYYWGYTQYF.